This T cell receptor (beta chain) stems from a study of blood T cell repertoires in COVID-19. Sequencing used immunoSEQ multiplex PCR; TCRdb keeps in-frame clones, though not all of them. Altogether fewer than 90,000 clones are present, 75% being singletons, with the ten largest covering approximately 4.6%. CDR3 length equals 16 residues. V lost 4 bases, J lost 4 bases, and 9 bases stayed unmatched. Per germline, CDR1 SEHNR and CDR2 FQNEAQ (reference sequence). The chain employs TRBV7-9 and TRBJ2-2; 7 bases are a match to TRBD2. The sequenced sample consisted of peripheral blood. The TCR sequence derives from a woman aged 50 to 60 with acute or convalescent COVID-19. This chain's CDR3 is CASSSQRGRVTGELFF. CDR3 coding DNA: TGTGCCAGCAGCTCACAGCGGGGCAGGGTCACCGGGGAGCTGTTTTTT.